The present entry profiles one TCR beta chain with its context. This record comes from a study of blood T cell repertoires in COVID-19. Study summary: The study drew acute and convalescent COVID-19 samples from the United States, Italy and Spain.

This table comes from immunoSEQ multiplex PCR, and its TCRdb copy is limited to in-frame clones, with some not included. The profile shows roughly 46,000 clones, about 88% of them singletons. With 3 bases clipped from V and 8 bases from J, the junction kept 7 bases outside the gene matches. CDR1 and CDR2 from the germline V gene are LNHDA and SQIVND (reference sequence). CDR3 size: 14 residues. V usage is TRBV19 and J usage is TRBJ1-2; 9 nucleotides line up with TRBD1. The TCR sequence derives from a woman aged 45-65 years who had recovered from COVID-19. Source material: PBMCs or T cells enriched from blood (not recorded which). The CDR3 reads CASSILQGARGYTF. Here the CDR3 DNA reads TGTGCCAGTAGTATCTTACAGGGGGCGAGGGGCTACACCTTC.